The sequence of this T cell receptor (beta chain) was determined in a study of graft-versus-host responses after intestinal transplantation. A remark on this clone: As yet, its antigen is unknown.

Trimming took 0 bases from V and 6 from J, leaving 18 bases between them. Germline-derived CDR1 and CDR2 are LGHNA and YNFKEQ. This CDR3 region has 16 residues. Study-wide points: Analysis identified GvH clones in recipient marrow, with some appearing first in ileum or blood.

Profiled with immunoSEQ multiplex PCR; TCRdb holds only in-frame clones, not every one. The sample includes tens of thousands of clones, 90% of them seen just once. The sequence was collected from a human donor who received an intestinal transplant. V is TRBV4-2 and J is TRBJ2-7; D remains ambiguous. This sample comprised unstimulated CD8+ T cells sorted from spleen or lymph node cells, obtained before intestinal transplant. The CDR3 nucleotides are TGTGCCAGCAGCCAAGATAACAAGTTGGTGGCCCTCGAGCAGTACTTC. It is translated as CASSQDNKLVALEQYF.